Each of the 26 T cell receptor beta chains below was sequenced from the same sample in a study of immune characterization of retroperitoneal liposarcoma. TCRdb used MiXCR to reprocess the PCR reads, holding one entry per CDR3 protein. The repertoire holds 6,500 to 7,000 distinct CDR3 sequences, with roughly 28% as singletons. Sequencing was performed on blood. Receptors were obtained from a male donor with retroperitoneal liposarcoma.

The CDR3 DNA is TGTGCCAGCAGTTCTACCGGACAGTCCTACGAGCAGTACTTC. Translated, it gives CASSSTGQSYEQYF. The chain links TRBV6-6 to TRBJ2-4; possibly TRBD1 for D (6 bases). The J call is uncertain, as TRBJ2-7 better fits the DNA end. There are 14 residues in the CDR3. Per germline, CDR1 MNHNY and CDR2 SVGAGI (reference sequence).

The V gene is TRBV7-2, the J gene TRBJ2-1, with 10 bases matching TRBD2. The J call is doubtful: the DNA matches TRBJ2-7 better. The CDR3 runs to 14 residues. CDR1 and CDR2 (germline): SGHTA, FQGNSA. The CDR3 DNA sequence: TGTGCCAGCAGCCTAGGACTAGCGGAATACGAGCAGTACTTC. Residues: CASSLGLAEYEQYF.

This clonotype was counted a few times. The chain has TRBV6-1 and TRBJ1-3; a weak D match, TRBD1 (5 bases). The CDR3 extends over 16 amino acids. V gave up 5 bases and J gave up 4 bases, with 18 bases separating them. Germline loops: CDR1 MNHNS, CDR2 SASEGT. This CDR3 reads CASSPLGGIRGNTIYF. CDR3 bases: TGTGCCAGCAGTCCCCTGGGGGGGATTCGGGGAAACACCATATATTTT.

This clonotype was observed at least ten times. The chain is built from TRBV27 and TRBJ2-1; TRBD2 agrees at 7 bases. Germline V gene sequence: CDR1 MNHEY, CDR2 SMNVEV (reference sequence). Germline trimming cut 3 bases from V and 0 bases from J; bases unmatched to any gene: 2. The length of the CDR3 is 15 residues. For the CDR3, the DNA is TGTGCCAGCAGTTTTCTAGCGGACTCCTACAATGAGCAGTTCTTC. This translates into CASSFLADSYNEQFF.

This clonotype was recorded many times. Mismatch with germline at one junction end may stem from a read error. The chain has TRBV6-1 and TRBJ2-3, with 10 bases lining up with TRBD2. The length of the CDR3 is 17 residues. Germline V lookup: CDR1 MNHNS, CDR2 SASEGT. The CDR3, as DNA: TGTGCCAGTAGTGACCAACCCAGCGGGGGGGGCACAGATACGCAGTATTTT. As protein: CASSDQPSGGGTDTQYF.

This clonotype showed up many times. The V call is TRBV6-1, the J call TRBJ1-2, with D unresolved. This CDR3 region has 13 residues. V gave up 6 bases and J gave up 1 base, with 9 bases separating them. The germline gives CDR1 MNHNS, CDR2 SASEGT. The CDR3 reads CASREGLNYGYTF. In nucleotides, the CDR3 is TGTGCCAGCAGAGAGGGTCTTAACTATGGCTACACCTTC.

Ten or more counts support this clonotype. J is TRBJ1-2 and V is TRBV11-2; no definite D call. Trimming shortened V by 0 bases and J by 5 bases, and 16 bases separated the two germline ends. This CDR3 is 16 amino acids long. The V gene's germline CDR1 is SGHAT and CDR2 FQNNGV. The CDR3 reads CASSLEPRADIYGYTF. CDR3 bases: TGTGCCAGCAGCTTAGAGCCCCGGGCGGATATTTATGGCTACACCTTC.

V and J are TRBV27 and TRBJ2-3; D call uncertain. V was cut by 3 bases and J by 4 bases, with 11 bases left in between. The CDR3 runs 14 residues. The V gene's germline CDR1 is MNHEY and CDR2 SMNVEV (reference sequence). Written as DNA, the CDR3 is TGTGCCAGCAGTTTGTCTAGATTGGCAGATACGCAGTATTTT. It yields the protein CASSLSRLADTQYF.

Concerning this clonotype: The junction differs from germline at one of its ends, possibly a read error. CDR3 in DNA: TGTGCCAGCAGCTTTTTCCTACGACTGGCGGGGGGGAATGAGCGGTTCTTC. Translating gives CASSFFLRLAGGNERFF. The chain combines TRBV7-3 with TRBJ2-1; 9 bases are a match to TRBD2. The CDR3 has 17 amino acids. Germline lookup yields CDR1 SGHTA and CDR2 FQGTGA. Looking up the rest from reference TRBV7-3 and TRBJ2-1 gives the full variable domain: GAGVSQTPSNKVTEKGKYVELRCDPISGHTALYWYRQSLGQGPEFLIYFQGTGAADDSGLPNDRFFAVRPEGSVSTLKIQRTERGDSAVYLCASSFFLRLAGGNERFFGPGTRLTVL.

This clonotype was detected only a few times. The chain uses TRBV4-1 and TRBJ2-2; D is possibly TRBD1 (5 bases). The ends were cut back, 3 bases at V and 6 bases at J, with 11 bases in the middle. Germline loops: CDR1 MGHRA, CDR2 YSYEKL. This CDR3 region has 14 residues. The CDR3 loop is CASSQIQGPGELFF. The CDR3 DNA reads TGCGCCAGCAGCCAGATCCAGGGTCCCGGGGAGCTGTTTTTT.

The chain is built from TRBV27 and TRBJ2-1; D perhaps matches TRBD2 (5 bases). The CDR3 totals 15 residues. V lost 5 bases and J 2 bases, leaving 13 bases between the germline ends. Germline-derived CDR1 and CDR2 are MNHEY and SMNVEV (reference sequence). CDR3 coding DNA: TGTGCCAGCAGTGATCTAGCCCAAACCTACAATGAGCAGTTCTTC. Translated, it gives CASSDLAQTYNEQFF.

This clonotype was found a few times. CDR3 loop: CASSYPRQGSNQPQHF. Here the CDR3 DNA reads TGTGCCAGCAGTTACCCTCGACAGGGGAGCAATCAGCCCCAGCATTTT. This chain joins TRBV6-6 and TRBJ1-5; TRBD1 matches at 8 bases. Germline-derived CDR1 and CDR2 are MNHNY and SVGAGI (reference sequence). CDR3 size: 16 residues. The junction had 4 bases not matched to a gene; V was cut back by 2 bases and J by 1 base.

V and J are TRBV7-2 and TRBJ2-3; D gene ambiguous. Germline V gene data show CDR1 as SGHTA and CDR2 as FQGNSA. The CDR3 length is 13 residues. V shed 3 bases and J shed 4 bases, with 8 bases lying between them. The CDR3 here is CASSFPYADTQYF. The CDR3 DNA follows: TGTGCCAGCAGCTTCCCCTATGCAGATACGCAGTATTTT.

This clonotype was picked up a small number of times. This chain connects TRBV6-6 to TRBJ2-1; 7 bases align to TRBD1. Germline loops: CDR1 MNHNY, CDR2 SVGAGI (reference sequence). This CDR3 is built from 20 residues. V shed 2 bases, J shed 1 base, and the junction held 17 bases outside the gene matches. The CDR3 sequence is CASSYRDRRQKLISYNEQFF. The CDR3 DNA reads TGTGCCAGCAGTTACCGGGACAGAAGACAGAAACTGATATCCTACAATGAGCAGTTCTTC.

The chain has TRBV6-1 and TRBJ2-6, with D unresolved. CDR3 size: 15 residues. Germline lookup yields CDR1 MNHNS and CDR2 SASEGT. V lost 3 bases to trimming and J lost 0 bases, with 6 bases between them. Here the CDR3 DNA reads TGTGCCAGCAGTGACAGTCACTCTGGGGCCAACGTCCTGACTTTC. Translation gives CASSDSHSGANVLTF.

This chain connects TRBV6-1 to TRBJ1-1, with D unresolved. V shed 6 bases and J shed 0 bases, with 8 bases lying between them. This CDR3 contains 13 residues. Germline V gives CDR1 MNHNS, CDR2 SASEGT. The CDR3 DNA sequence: TGTGCCAGCAGGGAACATATGAACACTGAAGCTTTCTTT. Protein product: CASREHMNTEAFF.

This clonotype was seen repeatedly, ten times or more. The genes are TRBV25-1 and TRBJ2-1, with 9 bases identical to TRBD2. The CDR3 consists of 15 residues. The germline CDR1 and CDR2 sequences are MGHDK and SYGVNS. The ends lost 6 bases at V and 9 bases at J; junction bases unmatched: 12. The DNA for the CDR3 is TGTGCCAGCAGCGCGACGTCTAGCGGGGCTGTTGAGCAGTTCTTC. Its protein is CASSATSSGAVEQFF.

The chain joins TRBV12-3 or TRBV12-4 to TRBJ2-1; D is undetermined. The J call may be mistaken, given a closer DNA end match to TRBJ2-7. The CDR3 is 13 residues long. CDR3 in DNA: TGTGCCAGCAGTTCAGCCAGACCCTACGAGCAGTACTTC. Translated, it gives CASSSARPYEQYF.

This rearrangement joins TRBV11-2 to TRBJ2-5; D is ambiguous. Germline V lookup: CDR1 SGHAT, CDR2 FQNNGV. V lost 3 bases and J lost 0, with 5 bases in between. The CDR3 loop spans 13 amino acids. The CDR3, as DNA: TGTGCCAGCAGCTTGTTGTACCAAGAGACCCAGTACTTC. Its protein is CASSLLYQETQYF.

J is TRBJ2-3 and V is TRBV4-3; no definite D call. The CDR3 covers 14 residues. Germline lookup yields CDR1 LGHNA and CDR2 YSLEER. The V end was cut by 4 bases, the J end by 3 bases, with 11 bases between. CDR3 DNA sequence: TGCGCCAGCAGCCGTTCCAGAGTAACAGATACGCAGTATTTT. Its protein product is CASSRSRVTDTQYF.

This CDR3 is CASSQGVGTDTQYF. The CDR3 DNA follows: TGCGCCAGCAGCCAAGGGGTGGGAACAGATACGCAGTATTTT. This chain links TRBV4-1 with TRBJ2-3; D not certain. This CDR3 is built from 14 residues. From germline, CDR1 is MGHRA and CDR2 YSYEKL. Trimming stripped 1 base from V and 3 bases from J, with 8 bases between.

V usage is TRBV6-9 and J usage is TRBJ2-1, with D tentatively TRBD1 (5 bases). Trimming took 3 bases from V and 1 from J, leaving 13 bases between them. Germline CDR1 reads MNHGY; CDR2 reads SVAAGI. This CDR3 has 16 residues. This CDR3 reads CASSYLDDSSYNEQFF. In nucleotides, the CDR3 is TGTGCCAGCAGTTACCTAGATGACAGTTCCTACAATGAGCAGTTCTTC.

This CDR3 reads CASSQQNSPLHF. The CDR3 bases are TGTGCCAGCAGTCAACAGAATTCACCCCTCCACTTT. The chain employs TRBV6-1 and TRBJ1-6; D is unresolved. The V gene lost 5 bases and the J gene lost 7 bases, with 6 bases spanning the gap. The germline gives CDR1 MNHNS, CDR2 SASEGT. CDR3 length equals 12 residues.

The CDR3: CASSWGPPLHF. Here the CDR3 DNA reads TGTGCCAGCAGTTGGGGGCCACCCCTCCACTTT. The chain couples TRBV6-2 or TRBV6-3 to TRBJ1-6, with D possibly being TRBD1 (6 bases). The ends were cut back, 4 bases at V and 11 bases at J, with 6 bases in the middle. In germline, CDR1 is MNHEY, CDR2 SVGEGT. CDR3 size: 11 residues.

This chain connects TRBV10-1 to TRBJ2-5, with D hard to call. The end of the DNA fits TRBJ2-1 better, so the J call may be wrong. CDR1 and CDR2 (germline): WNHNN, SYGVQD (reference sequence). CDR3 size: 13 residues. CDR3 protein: CASSEDWSDEQFF. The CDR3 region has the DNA TGCGCCAGCAGTGAGGACTGGTCGGATGAGCAGTTCTTC.

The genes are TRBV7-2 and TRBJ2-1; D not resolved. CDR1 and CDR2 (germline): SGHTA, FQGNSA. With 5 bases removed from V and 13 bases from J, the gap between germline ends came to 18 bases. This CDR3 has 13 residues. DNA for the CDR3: TGTGCCAGCAGCCGATCAGCAGTAGAGACCCAGTTCTTC. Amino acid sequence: CASSRSAVETQFF.